Below are 5 T cell receptor beta chains sequenced from a single sample in a study of graft-versus-host responses after intestinal transplantation. Method: immunoSEQ multiplex PCR; TCRdb's copy keeps in-frame clones and lacks some. The data hold 4,000 to 4,500 clones, with roughly 21% observed a single time. Sequencing was performed on alloreactive CD4+ T cells from a mixed lymphocyte reaction culture, taken before transplantation. Noted subset: CFSE-low proliferating T cells sorted from roughly six-day pre-transplant mixed lymphocyte reaction (GvH or HvG direction). Receptor source: a human patient who was an organ donor for intestinal transplantation.

The V call is TRBV11-3, the J call TRBJ1-4; D unclear. The V end lost 1 base, the J end lost 7 bases, and 7 bases lay between the germline ends. The CDR3 covers 13 residues. The germline V gene encodes CDR1 SGHNT and CDR2 YENEEA. As DNA, the CDR3 is TGTGCCAGCAGCTTAGGGAGGGCTGAAAAACTGTTTTTT. This sequence encodes CASSLGRAEKLFF. The full variable domain, completed using reference TRBV11-3 and TRBJ1-4, is EAGVVQSPRYKIIEKKQPVAFWCNPISGHNTLYWYLQNLGQGPELLIRYENEEAVDDSQLPKDRFSAERLKGVDSTLKIQPAELGDSAVYLCASSLGRAEKLFFGSGTQLSVL.

With regard to this clone: At one end the junction does not follow the germline gene, possibly because of a read error. The same CDR3 also results from other DNA sequences found in this sample. The chain combines TRBV4-1 with TRBJ1-4, with D maybe TRBD1 (5 bases). From germline, CDR1 is MGHRA and CDR2 YSYEKL. The length of the CDR3 is 15 residues. The CDR3 coding sequence is TGTGCCAGCAGCGACCCGGGGGTGGCTAATGAAAAACTGTTTTTT. Encoded protein: CASSDPGVANEKLFF.

By proportion, this clone is medium-sized (0.01 to 0.1%). The gene calls are TRBV9 and TRBJ1-6; maybe TRBD1 (5 bases). The V end was cut by 0 bases, the J end by 9 bases, with 10 bases between. The CDR3 is made up of 14 amino acids. From germline, CDR1 is SGDLS and CDR2 YYNGEE. CDR3 in amino acids: CASSVAGLGSPLHF. The CDR3 nucleotides read TGTGCCAGCAGCGTAGCAGGGCTAGGTTCACCCCTCCACTTT.

The CDR3 sequence: CASSESLGRGNTEAFF. The CDR3 region has the DNA TGTGCCAGCAGTGAATCCCTGGGTCGGGGAAACACTGAAGCTTTCTTT. The V and J genes are TRBV6-1 and TRBJ1-1, with D uncertain. The V and J ends lost 2 bases and 2 bases respectively, with 15 bases between them. The CDR3 length is 16 residues. CDR1 MNHNS and CDR2 SASEGT come from the germline V gene.

The J gene is TRBJ2-3, the V gene TRBV5-1; 9 bases fit TRBD2. The CDR3 length is 15 residues. V dropped 6 bases and J dropped 2; count of bases not matched to a gene: 7. The germline V gene has CDR1 SGHRS and CDR2 YFSETQ. Written as DNA, the CDR3 is TGCGCCAGCACTCCTAGCGGGGTGACCACAGATACGCAGTATTTT. Translating gives CASTPSGVTTDTQYF. Together with reference TRBV5-1 and TRBJ2-3, the CDR3 gives the full variable domain: KAGVTQTPRYLIKTRGQQVTLSCSPISGHRSVSWYQQTPGQGLQFLFEYFSETQRNKGNFPGRFSGRQFSNSRSEMNVSTLELGDSALYLCASTPSGVTTDTQYFGPGTRLTVL.